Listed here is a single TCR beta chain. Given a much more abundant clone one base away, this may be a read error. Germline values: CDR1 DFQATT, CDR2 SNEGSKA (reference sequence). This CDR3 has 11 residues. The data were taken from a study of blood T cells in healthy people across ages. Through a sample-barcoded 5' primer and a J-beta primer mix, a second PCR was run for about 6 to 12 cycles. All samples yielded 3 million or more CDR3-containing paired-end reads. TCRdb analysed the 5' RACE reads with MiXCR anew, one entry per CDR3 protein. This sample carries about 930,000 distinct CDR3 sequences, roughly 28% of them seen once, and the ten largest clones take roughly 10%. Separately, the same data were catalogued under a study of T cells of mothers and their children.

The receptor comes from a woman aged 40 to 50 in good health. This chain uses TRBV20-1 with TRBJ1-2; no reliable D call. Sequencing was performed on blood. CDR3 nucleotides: TGCGGTGCTAGAGAGCTAGACACCTACACCTTC. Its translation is CGARELDTYTF.